The following is a T cell receptor beta chain sequence with its context. No antigen is known for it. The data belong to a study of T cells in localized non-small cell lung cancer. Some clones are missing from TCRdb's copy, which holds only in-frame ones; the method was immunoSEQ multiplex PCR. Here the sample spans some 80,000 clones, 84% being singletons. Points from the study as a whole: Longer overall survival was seen with higher T cell density measured in blood. The study found T cell clonality highest in uninvolved adjacent lung, above tumor.

Trimming removed 6 bases from V and 2 bases from J, with 13 bases in between. The CDR3 covers 14 residues. CDR1 and CDR2 from the germline V gene are SGHTA and FQGNSA. The J gene is TRBJ1-1, the V gene TRBV7-2, with unresolved D. This receptor was identified in a man aged 40 to 70 with stage I lung adenocarcinoma. This specimen consisted of peripheral blood, obtained before any cancer treatment. Written as DNA, the CDR3 is TGTGCCAGCAGTCTTACTGGGAGCAACACTGAAGCTTTCTTT. It specifies CASSLTGSNTEAFF.